A single sample is the source of the 16 T cell receptor beta chains below, sequenced in a study of shared clonotypes between healthy human individuals. Sequencing was performed with immunoSEQ multiplex PCR; in TCRdb, only in-frame clones are kept and a portion is missing. The repertoire holds more than 2 million clones, with about 95% as singletons. The sample comprised naive CD4+ T cells sorted from blood. The subset was: CD45RA+ positively selected. These receptors were obtained from a man in his late teens or twenties in good health.

The V and J genes are TRBV7-2 and TRBJ1-4; weak D call: TRBD1 (6 bases). Trimming shortened V by 5 bases and J by 8 bases, and 15 bases separated the two germline ends. The CDR3 is 14 residues long. CDR1 and CDR2 from the germline V gene are SGHTA and FQGNSA. The CDR3: CASSDDRWAEKLFF. Written as DNA, the CDR3 is TGTGCCAGCAGCGACGACAGGTGGGCAGAAAAACTGTTTTTT.

The chain couples TRBV15 to TRBJ2-3; no clear D gene. The germline V gene encodes CDR1 LNHNV and CDR2 YYDKDF (reference sequence). The CDR3 has 16 residues. The V end lost 2 bases, the J end lost 2 bases, and 14 bases lay between the germline ends. CDR3 region: CATSRFLDRNTDTQYF. CDR3 nucleotides: TGTGCCACCAGCAGATTTCTGGATCGGAACACAGATACGCAGTATTTT. The full variable domain, completed using reference TRBV15 and TRBJ2-3, is DAMVIQNPRYQVTQFGKPVTLSCSQTLNHNVMYWYQQKSSQAPKLLFHYYDKDFNNEADTPDNFQSRRPNTSFCFLDIRSPGLGDTAMYLCATSRFLDRNTDTQYFGPGTRLTVL.

This chain uses TRBV5-1 with TRBJ2-5, with D possibly matching TRBD2 (5 bases). V was trimmed by 1 base and J by 2 bases, leaving 18 bases between them. The CDR3 runs to 17 residues. The germline V gene encodes CDR1 SGHRS and CDR2 YFSETQ. The CDR3 is CASSLSKFAGSQETQYF. The DNA of the CDR3 is TGCGCCAGCAGCTTGAGTAAATTCGCGGGCTCACAAGAGACCCAGTACTTC.

This chain uses TRBV5-4 with TRBJ1-5; D gene uncertain. Per the germline V gene, CDR1 is SGHNT and CDR2 is YYREEE (reference sequence). The CDR3 extends over 13 amino acids. V lost 4 bases, J lost 9 bases, and 14 bases lay in between. The CDR3 coding sequence is TGTGCCAGCAGCGAGGCTGGAAGCTCGCCCCAGCATTTT. It codes for CASSEAGSSPQHF. The full variable domain, rest sourced from reference TRBV5-4 and TRBJ1-5, is ETGVTQSPTHLIKTRGQQVTLRCSSQSGHNTVSWYQQALGQGPQFIFQYYREEENGRGNFPPRFSGLQFPNYSSELNVNALELDDSALYLCASSEAGSSPQHFGDGTRLSIL.

This clone turned up a few times. V usage is TRBV4-1 and J usage is TRBJ2-7; 8 bases align to TRBD2. The ends lost 0 bases at V and 2 bases at J; junction bases unmatched: 6. Germline loops: CDR1 MGHRA, CDR2 YSYEKL. This CDR3 region has 16 residues. DNA of the CDR3: TGCGCCAGCAGCCAAGAGCGGGGGGTAGGTCCCTACGAGCAGTACTTC. This translates into CASSQERGVGPYEQYF.

The V gene is TRBV21-1, the J gene TRBJ2-7; the table's TRBD1 call for D was not verified on the DNA. TRBV21-1 is a pseudogene. CDR3 length: 15 amino acids. The DNA of the CDR3 is TGTGCCAGCAGCCTTACCGGGACAGCCTCCTACGAGCAGTACTTC. Translating it yields CASSLTGTASYEQYF.

The chain carries TRBV7-2 and TRBJ2-7, with a weak D call TRBD2 (6 bases). The V gene lost 1 base and the J gene lost 4 bases, with 17 bases spanning the gap. Germline loops: CDR1 SGHTA, CDR2 FQGNSA. This CDR3 contains 16 residues. The CDR3 spells CASSLVAGSGSYEQYF. The CDR3, as DNA: TGTGCCAGCAGCTTAGTGGCGGGGAGTGGGAGTTACGAGCAGTACTTC.

The rearrangement joins TRBV18 to TRBJ1-2; 7 bases agree with TRBD1. Per the germline V gene, CDR1 is KGHSH and CDR2 is LQKENI. The CDR3 is 16 residues long. V dropped 1 base and J dropped 4; count of bases not matched to a gene: 9. The CDR3 reads CASSPRTRGPSYGYTF. Here the CDR3 DNA reads TGTGCCAGCTCACCACGAACAAGGGGGCCGTCCTATGGCTACACCTTC.

The CDR3 spells CASSLTGTDSYEQYF. The DNA of the CDR3 is TGTGCCAGCAGCTTAACCGGGACAGACTCCTACGAGCAGTACTTC. The gene calls are TRBV11-2 and TRBJ2-7, with 7 bases matching TRBD1. The CDR3 extends over 15 amino acids. V trimming: 2 bases; J trimming: 0 bases; junction bases outside the gene matches: 4. The germline CDR1 and CDR2 sequences are SGHAT and FQNNGV.

This rearrangement joins TRBV2 to TRBJ2-7; 7 positions agree with TRBD2. Germline V gene data show CDR1 as SNHLY and CDR2 as FYNNEI. CDR3 length: 13 amino acids. V lost 8 bases, J lost 6 bases, and 10 bases stayed unmatched. CDR3 residues: CASFYSGLFEQYF. CDR3 nucleotides: TGTGCCAGCTTTTATAGCGGGCTTTTCGAGCAGTACTTC. The complete variable domain, with remaining parts taken from reference TRBV2 and TRBJ2-7, reads EPEVTQTPSHQVTQMGQEVILRCVPISNHLYFYWYRQILGQKVEFLVSFYNNEISEKSEIFDDQFSVERPDGSNFTLKIRSTKLEDSAMYFCASFYSGLFEQYFGPGTRLTVT.

The chain couples TRBV18 to TRBJ1-3; D unresolved. The V end lost 0 bases, the J end lost 1 base, and 10 bases lay between the germline ends. There are 16 residues in the CDR3. Per germline, CDR1 KGHSH and CDR2 LQKENI. The CDR3 region has the DNA TGTGCCAGCTCACCACCGGCCCATGGGTCTGGAAACACCATATATTTT. It encodes CASSPPAHGSGNTIYF. Supplemented by reference TRBV18 and TRBJ1-3, the full variable domain reads NAGVMQNPRHLVRRRGQEARLRCSPMKGHSHVYWYRQLPEEGLKFMVYLQKENIIDESGMPKERFSAEFPKEGPSILRIQQVVRGDSAAYFCASSPPAHGSGNTIYFGEGSWLTVV.

V is TRBV5-1 and J is TRBJ2-5; 9 nucleotides align to TRBD2. The J call may be in error: the DNA end matches TRBJ2-7 better. Germline V gene data show CDR1 as SGHRS and CDR2 as YFSETQ. This CDR3 is 15 amino acids long. The CDR3 protein is CASSRLLSGGNEQYF. The DNA for the CDR3 is TGCGCCAGCAGCCGCCTCCTTAGCGGGGGCAACGAGCAGTACTTC.

The chain joins TRBV30 to TRBJ1-5, with no clear D. V lost 5 bases and J lost 0, with 5 bases in between. This CDR3 comprises 12 residues. Germline values: CDR1 GTSNPN, CDR2 SVGIG (reference sequence). CDR3 nucleotides: TGTGCCTGGGGCAATAGCAATCAGCCCCAGCATTTT. Translation gives CAWGNSNQPQHF.

The V and J genes are TRBV5-1 and TRBJ2-7, with 9 nucleotides matching TRBD1. Per germline, CDR1 SGHRS and CDR2 YFSETQ. This CDR3 contains 14 residues. Trimming cost V 4 bases and J 6 bases; bases outside gene matches: 8. The CDR3 nucleotides read TGCGCCAGCAGCCCGGGACAGGGCGTCGGCGAGCAGTACTTC. Its protein product is CASSPGQGVGEQYF.

V and J are TRBV6-5 and TRBJ2-7; 14 nucleotides agree with TRBD2. Germline CDR1 is MNHEY and CDR2 is SVGAGI. The ends lost 6 bases at V and 6 bases at J; junction bases unmatched: 7. CDR3 length: 15 residues. CDR3 sequence reads: CASRAGLAGAGEQYF. CDR3 DNA sequence: TGTGCCAGCAGGGCGGGACTAGCGGGAGCTGGCGAGCAGTACTTC.

The gene calls are TRBV28 and TRBJ2-7; D is ambiguous. Germline CDR1 MDHEN, CDR2 SYDVKM. The CDR3 sequence is 17 residues long. V dropped 2 bases and J dropped 2 bases, with 19 bases sitting between them. CDR3 sequence (DNA): TGTGCCAGCAGTTTAAGCCCGTGGAAAGGGCCGGCCTACGAGCAGTACTTC. Residues: CASSLSPWKGPAYEQYF.